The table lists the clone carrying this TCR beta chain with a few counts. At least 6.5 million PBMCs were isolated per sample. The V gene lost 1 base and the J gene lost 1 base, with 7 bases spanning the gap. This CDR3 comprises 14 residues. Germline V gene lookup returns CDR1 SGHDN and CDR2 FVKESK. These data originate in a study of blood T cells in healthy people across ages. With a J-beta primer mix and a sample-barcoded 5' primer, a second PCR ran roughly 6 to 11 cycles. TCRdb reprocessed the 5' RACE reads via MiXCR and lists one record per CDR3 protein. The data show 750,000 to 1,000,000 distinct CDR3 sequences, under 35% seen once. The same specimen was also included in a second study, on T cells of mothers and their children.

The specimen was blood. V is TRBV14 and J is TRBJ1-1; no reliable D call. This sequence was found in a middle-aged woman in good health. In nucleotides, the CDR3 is TGTGCCAGCAGCCAAGTCCTGGGGAACACTGAAGCTTTCTTT. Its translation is CASSQVLGNTEAFF.